A single T cell receptor (beta chain) is shown here with its context. No antigen is known for it. This sample was included in a study of a mutant IDH1 vaccine in newly diagnosed glioma. As for the study in general: Patients received vaccination from 4-6 weeks after radiotherapy alone, or with temozolomide cycles. Patients were pretreated with radiotherapy, temozolomide, or both, mostly both.

Method: immunoSEQ multiplex PCR; TCRdb's copy keeps in-frame clones and lacks some. This table has some 29,000 clones, approximately 80% appearing once. The time point denotes: week 23, last vaccination. It was 300 ug of mutant IDH1 20-mer peptide that made up each vaccine dose, given with topical imiquimod. V dropped 0 bases and J dropped 5 bases, with 15 bases sitting between them. The CDR3 is 17 residues long. CDR1 and CDR2 (germline): SGDLS, YYNGEE. The chain carries TRBV9 and TRBJ1-6; TRBD1 is a possible D gene (5 bases). The sample was PBMCs, taken from a glioma patient whose treatment included an IDH1 peptide vaccine. This TCR was recovered from a young woman with glioma. In DNA form, the CDR3 reads TGTGCCAGCAGCGTAGATGCAGGGAGAAGAAATAATTCACCCCTCCACTTT. It yields the protein CASSVDAGRRNNSPLHF.